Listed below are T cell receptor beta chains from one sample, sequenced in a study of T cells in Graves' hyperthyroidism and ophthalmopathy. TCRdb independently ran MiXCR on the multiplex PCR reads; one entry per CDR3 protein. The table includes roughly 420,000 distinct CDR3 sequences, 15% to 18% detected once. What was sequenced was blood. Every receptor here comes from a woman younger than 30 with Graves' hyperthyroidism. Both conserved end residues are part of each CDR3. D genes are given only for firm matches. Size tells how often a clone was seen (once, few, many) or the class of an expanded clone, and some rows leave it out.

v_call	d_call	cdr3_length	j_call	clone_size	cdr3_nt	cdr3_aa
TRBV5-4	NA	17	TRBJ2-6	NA	TGTGCCAGCAGCTTGGGACACATCACCTCTGGGGCCAACGTCCTGACTTTC	CASSLGHITSGANVLTF
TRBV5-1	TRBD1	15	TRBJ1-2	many	TGCGCCAGCAGTGACGGGACAGGGGACAACTATGGCTACACCTTC	CASSDGTGDNYGYTF
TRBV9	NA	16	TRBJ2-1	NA	TGTGCCAGCAGCGCCGGGGGGCGGGGGTCATACAATGAGCAGTTCTTC	CASSAGGRGSYNEQFF
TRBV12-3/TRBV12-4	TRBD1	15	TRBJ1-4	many	TGTGCCAGCAGTCCGAAACAGGGGCGTTTAGAAAAACTGTTTTTT	CASSPKQGRLEKLFF
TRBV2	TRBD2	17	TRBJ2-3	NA	TGTGCCAGCAGTGCCAACCCTCTAGCGGGAGGTTGGGATACGCAGTATTTT	CASSANPLAGGWDTQYF
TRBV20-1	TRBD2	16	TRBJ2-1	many	TGCAGTGCGAGACTAGCGGGGGGACGCCTCTACAATGAGCAGTTCTTC	CSARLAGGRLYNEQFF
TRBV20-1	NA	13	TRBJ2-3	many	TGCAGTGCTAGAGGGAAGAGCACAGATACGCAGTATTTT	CSARGKSTDTQYF
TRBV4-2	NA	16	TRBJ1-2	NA	TGTGCCAGCAGCCAAGTTGCGGTCGGGCGTAACTATGGCTACACCTTC	CASSQVAVGRNYGYTF
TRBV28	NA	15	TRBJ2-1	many	TGTGCCAGCAGTCTTCCTGGGGCGTTTAGCAATGAGCAGTTCTTC	CASSLPGAFSNEQFF
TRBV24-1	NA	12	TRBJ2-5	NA	TGTGCCACCAGGGGAGAGGGAGAGACCCAGTACTTC	CATRGEGETQYF
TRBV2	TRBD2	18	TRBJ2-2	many	TGTGCCAGCAGTGAACGGTCTAGCGGACTTCCGAGCACCGGGGAGCTGTTTTTT	CASSERSSGLPSTGELFF
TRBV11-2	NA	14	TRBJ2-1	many	TGTGCCAGCAGCTTAAGGCCAGGTATGGATGAGCAGTTCTTC	CASSLRPGMDEQFF
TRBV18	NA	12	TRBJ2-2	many	TGTGCCAGCTCACCCAGGGACGGGGAGCTGTTTTTT	CASSPRDGELFF
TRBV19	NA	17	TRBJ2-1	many	TGTGCCAGTAGTATTAGGCTATGGTCCCCCTCTTACAATGAGCAGTTCTTC	CASSIRLWSPSYNEQFF
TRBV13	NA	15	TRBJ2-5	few	TGTGCCAGCAGCTTCGGACGCCTTGGTAGCAGGGTCCCAGCCTTC	CASSFGRLGSRVPAF
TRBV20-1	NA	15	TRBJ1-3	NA	TGCAGTGCTGCAGGGCCCCCGAGCTCTGGAAACACCATATATTTT	CSAAGPPSSGNTIYF
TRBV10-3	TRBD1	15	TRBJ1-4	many	TGTGCCATCAGTCCCGGGACAGGTTGGGGGGAAAAACTGTTTTTT	CAISPGTGWGEKLFF
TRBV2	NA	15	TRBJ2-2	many	TGTGCCAGCAGCGGGGACCCCCTGGGCACCGGGGAGCTGTTTTTT	CASSGDPLGTGELFF
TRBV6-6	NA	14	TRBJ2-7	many	TGTGCCAGCAGTTACTCGAGAAGCAACTACGAGCAGTACTTC	CASSYSRSNYEQYF
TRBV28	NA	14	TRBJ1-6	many	TGTGCCAGCAGTTGGGGACTGGGGAATTCACCCCTCCACTTT	CASSWGLGNSPLHF
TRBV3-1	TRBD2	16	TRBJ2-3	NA	TGTGCCAGCAGCCAGACAAAGCGGGACTTCTCAGATACGCAGTATTTT	CASSQTKRDFSDTQYF
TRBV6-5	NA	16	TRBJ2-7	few	TGTGCCAGCAGTTACTCGAAACATTCAGGGGTGAACGAGCAGTACTTC	CASSYSKHSGVNEQYF
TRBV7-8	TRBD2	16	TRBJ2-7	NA	TGTGCCAGCAGCCCGGGACTAGCGGACAGCTCCTACGAGCAGTACTTC	CASSPGLADSSYEQYF
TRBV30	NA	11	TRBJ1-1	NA	TGTGCCTGGAGGAGACAGGCTGAAGCTTTCTTT	CAWRRQAEAFF
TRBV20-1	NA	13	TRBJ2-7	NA	TGCAGTGCTAGTGCAGGACAGACCTACGAGCAGTACTTC	CSASAGQTYEQYF
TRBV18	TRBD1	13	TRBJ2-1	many	TGTGCCAGCTCACCAAGGGACAGGGAGGAGCAGTTCTTC	CASSPRDREEQFF
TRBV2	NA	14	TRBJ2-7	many	TGTGCCAGCAGTGAGGGTCCCCAATCCTACGAGCAGTACTTC	CASSEGPQSYEQYF
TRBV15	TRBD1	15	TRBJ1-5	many	TGTGCCACCAGCAGGCCCGGGACAGGGGGTCAGCCCCAGCATTTT	CATSRPGTGGQPQHF
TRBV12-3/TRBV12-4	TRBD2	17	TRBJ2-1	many	TGTGCCAGCAGGATGACTAGCGGGGGGCCACCACAGGATGAGCAGTTCTTC	CASRMTSGGPPQDEQFF
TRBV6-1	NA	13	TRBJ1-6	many	TGTGCCAGCAGTACCGGGACCCGTTCACCCCTCCACTTT	CASSTGTRSPLHF
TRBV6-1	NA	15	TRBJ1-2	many	TGTGCCAGCAGTTATCCCCGGTCGGTTAGGTATGGCTACACCTTC	CASSYPRSVRYGYTF